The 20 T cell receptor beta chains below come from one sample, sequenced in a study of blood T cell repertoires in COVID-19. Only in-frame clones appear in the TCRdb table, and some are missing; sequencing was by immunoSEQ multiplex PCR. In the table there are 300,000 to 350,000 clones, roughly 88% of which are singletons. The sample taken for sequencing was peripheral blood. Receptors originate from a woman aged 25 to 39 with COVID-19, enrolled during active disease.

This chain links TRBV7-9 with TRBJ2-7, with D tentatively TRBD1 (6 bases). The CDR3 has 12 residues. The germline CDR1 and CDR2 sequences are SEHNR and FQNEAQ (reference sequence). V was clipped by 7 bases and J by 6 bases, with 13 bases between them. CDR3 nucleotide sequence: TGTGCCAGCACCTCTAGGGACACCGAGCAGTACTTC. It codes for CASTSRDTEQYF.

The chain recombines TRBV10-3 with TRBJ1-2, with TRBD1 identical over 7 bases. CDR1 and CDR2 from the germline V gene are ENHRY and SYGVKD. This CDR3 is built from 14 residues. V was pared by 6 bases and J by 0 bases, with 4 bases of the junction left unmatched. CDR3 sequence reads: CAISGTASNYGYTF. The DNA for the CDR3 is TGTGCCATCAGCGGGACAGCCTCTAACTATGGCTACACCTTC.

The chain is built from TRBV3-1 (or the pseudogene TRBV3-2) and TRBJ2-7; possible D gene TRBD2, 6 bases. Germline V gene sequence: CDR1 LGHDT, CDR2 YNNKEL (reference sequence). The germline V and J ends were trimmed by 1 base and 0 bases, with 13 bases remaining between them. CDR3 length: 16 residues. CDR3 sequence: CASSQGIAVISYEQYF. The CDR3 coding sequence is TGTGCCAGCAGCCAAGGAATAGCGGTGATCTCCTACGAGCAGTACTTC.

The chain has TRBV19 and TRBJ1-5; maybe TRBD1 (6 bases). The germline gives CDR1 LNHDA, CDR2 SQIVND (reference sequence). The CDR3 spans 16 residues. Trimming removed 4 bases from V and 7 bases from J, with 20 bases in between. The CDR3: CASSTKGGRAGQPQHF. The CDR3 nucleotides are TGTGCCAGTAGTACCAAAGGGGGACGGGCGGGCCAGCCCCAGCATTTT.

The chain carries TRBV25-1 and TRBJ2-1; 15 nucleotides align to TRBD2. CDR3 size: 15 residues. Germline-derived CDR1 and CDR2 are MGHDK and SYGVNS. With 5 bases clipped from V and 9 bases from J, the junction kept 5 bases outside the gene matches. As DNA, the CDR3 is TGTGCCAGCAGTTTTGGACTAGCGGGAGGGCGTGAGCAGTTCTTC. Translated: CASSFGLAGGREQFF.

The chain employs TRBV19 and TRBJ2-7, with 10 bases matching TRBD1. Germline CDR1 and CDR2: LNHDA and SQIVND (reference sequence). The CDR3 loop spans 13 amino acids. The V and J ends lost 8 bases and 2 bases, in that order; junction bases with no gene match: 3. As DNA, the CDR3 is TGTGCCAGTCGGGACAGGGGTACCTACGAGCAGTACTTC. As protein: CASRDRGTYEQYF.

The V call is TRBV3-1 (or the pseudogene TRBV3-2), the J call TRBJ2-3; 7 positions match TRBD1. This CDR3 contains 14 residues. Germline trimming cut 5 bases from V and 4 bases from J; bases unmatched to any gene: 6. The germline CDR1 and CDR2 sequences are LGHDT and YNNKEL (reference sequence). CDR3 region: CASSEQGWADTQYF. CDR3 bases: TGTGCCAGCAGCGAACAGGGGTGGGCAGATACGCAGTATTTT.

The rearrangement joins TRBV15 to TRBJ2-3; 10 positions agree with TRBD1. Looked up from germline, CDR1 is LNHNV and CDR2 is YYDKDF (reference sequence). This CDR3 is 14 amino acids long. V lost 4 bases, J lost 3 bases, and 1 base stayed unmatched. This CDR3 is CATSKGQGTDTQYF. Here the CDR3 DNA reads TGTGCCACCAGCAAGGGACAGGGGACAGATACGCAGTATTTT.

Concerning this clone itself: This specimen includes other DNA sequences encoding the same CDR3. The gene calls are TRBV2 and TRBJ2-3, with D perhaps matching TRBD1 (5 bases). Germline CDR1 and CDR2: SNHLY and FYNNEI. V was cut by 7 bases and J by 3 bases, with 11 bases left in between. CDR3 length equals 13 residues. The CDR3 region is CASNGQGTDTQYF. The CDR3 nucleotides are TGTGCCAGCAATGGCCAGGGTACAGATACGCAGTATTTT.

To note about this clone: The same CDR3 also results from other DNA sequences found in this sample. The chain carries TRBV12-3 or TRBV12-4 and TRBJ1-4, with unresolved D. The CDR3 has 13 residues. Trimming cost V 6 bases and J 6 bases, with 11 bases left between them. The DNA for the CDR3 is TGTGCCAGCAGGACCGGAGGGTATGAAAAACTGTTTTTT. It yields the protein CASRTGGYEKLFF.

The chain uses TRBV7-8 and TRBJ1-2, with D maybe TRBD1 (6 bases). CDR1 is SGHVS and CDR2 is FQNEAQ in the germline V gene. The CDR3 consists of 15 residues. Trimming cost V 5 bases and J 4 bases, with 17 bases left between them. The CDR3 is CASSPAVTQGYGYTF. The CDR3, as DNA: TGTGCCAGCAGCCCCGCCGTCACACAGGGCTATGGCTACACCTTC.

The CDR3: CASSLGAGGNGEQFF. CDR3 bases: TGCGCCAGCAGCTTGGGAGCGGGAGGCAACGGTGAGCAGTTCTTC. The chain carries TRBV5-1 and TRBJ2-1, with 9 bases matching TRBD2. This CDR3 contains 15 residues. The V and J ends lost 0 bases and 9 bases, in that order; junction bases with no gene match: 7. Germline CDR1 reads SGHRS; CDR2 reads YFSETQ.

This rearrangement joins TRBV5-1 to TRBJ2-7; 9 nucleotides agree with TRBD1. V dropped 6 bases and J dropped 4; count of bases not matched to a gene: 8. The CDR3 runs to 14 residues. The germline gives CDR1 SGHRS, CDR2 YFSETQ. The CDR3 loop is CASTPGQGLYEQYF. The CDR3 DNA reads TGCGCCAGCACCCCGGGACAGGGTTTGTACGAGCAGTACTTC.

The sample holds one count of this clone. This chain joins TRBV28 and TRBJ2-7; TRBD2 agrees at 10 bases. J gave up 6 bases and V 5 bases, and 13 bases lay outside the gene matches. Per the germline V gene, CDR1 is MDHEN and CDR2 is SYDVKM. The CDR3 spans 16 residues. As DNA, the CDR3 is TGTGCCAGCAGTCATAGTAGCGGGAGGACCTTCGGCGAGCAGTACTTC. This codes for CASSHSSGRTFGEQYF.

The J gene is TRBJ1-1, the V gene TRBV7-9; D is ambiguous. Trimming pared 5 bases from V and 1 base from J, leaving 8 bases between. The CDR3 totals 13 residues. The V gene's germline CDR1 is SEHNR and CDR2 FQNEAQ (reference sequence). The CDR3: CASSPSKNTEAFF. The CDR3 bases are TGTGCCAGCAGCCCCAGTAAGAACACTGAAGCTTTCTTT.

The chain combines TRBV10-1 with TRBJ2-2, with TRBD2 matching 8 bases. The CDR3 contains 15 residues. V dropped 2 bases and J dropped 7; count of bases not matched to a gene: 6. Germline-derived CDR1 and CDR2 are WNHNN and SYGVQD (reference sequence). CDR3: CASSEGLAGGGELFF. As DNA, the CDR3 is TGCGCCAGCAGTGAGGGACTAGCAGGAGGCGGGGAGCTGTTTTTT.

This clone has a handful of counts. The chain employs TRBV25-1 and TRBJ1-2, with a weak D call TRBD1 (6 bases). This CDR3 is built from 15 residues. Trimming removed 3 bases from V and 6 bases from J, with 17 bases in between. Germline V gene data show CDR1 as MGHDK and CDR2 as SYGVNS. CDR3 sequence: CASSEIRGAVDGYTF. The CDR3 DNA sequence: TGTGCCAGCAGTGAGATTCGGGGGGCCGTAGATGGCTACACCTTC.

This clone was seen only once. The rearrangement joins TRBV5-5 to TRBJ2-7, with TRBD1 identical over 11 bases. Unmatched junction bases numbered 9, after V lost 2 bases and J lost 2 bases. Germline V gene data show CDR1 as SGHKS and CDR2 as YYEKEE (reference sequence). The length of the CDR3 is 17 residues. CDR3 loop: CASSLGQGAVSPYEQYF. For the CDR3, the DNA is TGTGCCAGCAGCTTAGGACAGGGGGCTGTTTCCCCCTACGAGCAGTACTTC. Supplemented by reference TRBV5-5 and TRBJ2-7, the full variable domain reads DAGVTQSPTHLIKTRGQQVTLRCSPISGHKSVSWYQQVLGQGPQFIFQYYEKEERGRGNFPDRFSARQFPNYSSELNVNALLLGDSALYLCASSLGQGAVSPYEQYFGPGTRLTVT.

The DNA for the CDR3 is TGTGCCAGCAGTTTGGAGACAGGGAATCCCTACGAGCAGTACTTC. The encoded protein is CASSLETGNPYEQYF. The chain uses TRBV27 and TRBJ2-7; 7 bases line up with TRBD1. V lost 3 bases, J lost 2 bases, and 7 bases stayed unmatched. Germline V CDR1 and CDR2: MNHEY, SMNVEV (reference sequence). The CDR3 is 15 residues long.

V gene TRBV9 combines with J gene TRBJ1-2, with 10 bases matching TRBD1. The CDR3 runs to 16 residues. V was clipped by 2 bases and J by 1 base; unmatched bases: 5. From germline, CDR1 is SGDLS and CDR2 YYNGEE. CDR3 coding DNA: TGTGCCAGCAGCGTTTCGGGACAGGGGTTTAACTATGGCTACACCTTC. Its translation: CASSVSGQGFNYGYTF.